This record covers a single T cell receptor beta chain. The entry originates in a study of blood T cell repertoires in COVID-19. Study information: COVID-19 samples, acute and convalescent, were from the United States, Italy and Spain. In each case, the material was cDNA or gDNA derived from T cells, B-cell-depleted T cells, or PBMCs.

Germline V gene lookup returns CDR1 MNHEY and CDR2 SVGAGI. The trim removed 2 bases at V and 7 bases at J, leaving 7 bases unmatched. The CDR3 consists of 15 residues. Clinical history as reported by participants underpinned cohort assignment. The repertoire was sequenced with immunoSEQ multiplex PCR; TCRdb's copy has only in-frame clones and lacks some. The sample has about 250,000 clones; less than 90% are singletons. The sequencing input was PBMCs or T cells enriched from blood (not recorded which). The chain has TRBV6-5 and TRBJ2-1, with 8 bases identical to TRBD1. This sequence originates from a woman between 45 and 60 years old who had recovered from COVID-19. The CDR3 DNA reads TGTGCCAGCAGTTACCTGATTGACAGGGGAAATGAGCAGTTCTTC. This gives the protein CASSYLIDRGNEQFF.